This T cell receptor beta chain was sequenced for a study of cytomegalovirus exposure and HLA in healthy donors. Study-level background: Around 180 million T cells yielded 100 million or so unique TCR beta sequences in earlier analysis.

V lost 5 bases, J lost 1 base, and 9 bases lay in between. The CDR3 has 14 amino acids. Germline CDR1 and CDR2: MNHEY and SVGAGI. A remark on this clone: Its antigen is unknown.

The PCR used 60 Vbeta and 13 Jbeta primers. Measured with immunoSEQ multiplex PCR; TCRdb has only the in-frame clones, and not every one. Of fewer than 150,000 clones listed, over 70% are singletons. Notes on the study in general: Three CMV-associated chains were confirmed in vitro to be specific for CMV antigens.

This receptor was taken from a male donor in good health and CMV-seronegative. The chain employs TRBV6-5 and TRBJ2-4; D is ambiguous. The sample taken for sequencing was PBMCs. This CDR3 is CASSRDIAKNIQYF. CDR3 bases: TGTGCCAGCAGTCGAGACATCGCCAAAAACATTCAGTACTTC.